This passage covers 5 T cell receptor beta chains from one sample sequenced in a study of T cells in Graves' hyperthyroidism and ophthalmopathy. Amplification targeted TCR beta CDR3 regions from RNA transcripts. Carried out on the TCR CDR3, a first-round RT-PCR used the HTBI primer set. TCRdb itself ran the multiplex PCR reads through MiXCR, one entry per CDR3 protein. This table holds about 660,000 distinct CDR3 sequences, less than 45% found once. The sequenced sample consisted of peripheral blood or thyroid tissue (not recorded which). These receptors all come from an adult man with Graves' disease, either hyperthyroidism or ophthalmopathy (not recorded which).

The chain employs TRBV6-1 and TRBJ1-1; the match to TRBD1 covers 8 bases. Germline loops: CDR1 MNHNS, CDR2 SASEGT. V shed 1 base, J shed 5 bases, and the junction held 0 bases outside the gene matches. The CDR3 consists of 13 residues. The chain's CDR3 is CASSEGTGTEAFF. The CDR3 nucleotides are TGTGCCAGCAGTGAAGGGACAGGGACTGAAGCTTTCTTT.

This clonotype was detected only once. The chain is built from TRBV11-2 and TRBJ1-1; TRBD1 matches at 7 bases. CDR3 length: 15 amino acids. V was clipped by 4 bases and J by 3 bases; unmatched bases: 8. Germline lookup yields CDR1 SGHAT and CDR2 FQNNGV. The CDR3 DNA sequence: TGTGCCAGCAGCTCCGGGACAGCGGATCACACTGAAGCTTTCTTT. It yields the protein CASSSGTADHTEAFF. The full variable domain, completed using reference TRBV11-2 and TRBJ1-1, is EAGVAQSPRYKIIEKRQSVAFWCNPISGHATLYWYQQILGQGPKLLIQFQNNGVVDDSQLPKDRFSAERLKGVDSTLKIQPAKLEDSAVYLCASSSGTADHTEAFFGQGTRLTVV.

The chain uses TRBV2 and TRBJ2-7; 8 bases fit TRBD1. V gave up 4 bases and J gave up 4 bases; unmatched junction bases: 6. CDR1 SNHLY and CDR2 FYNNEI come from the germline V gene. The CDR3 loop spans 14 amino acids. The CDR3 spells CASSAADRVYEQYF. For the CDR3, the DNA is TGTGCCAGCAGTGCTGCGGACAGGGTGTACGAGCAGTACTTC.

This CDR3 reads CASSVGGAGGGYEQYF. The CDR3, as DNA: TGTGCCAGCAGCGTCGGAGGGGCAGGGGGAGGCTACGAGCAGTACTTC. V gene TRBV6-6 combines with J gene TRBJ2-7; TRBD1 might be the D (7 bases). Germline values: CDR1 MNHNY, CDR2 SVGAGI (reference sequence). The CDR3 is 16 amino acids. Trimming removed 6 bases from V and 3 bases from J, with 21 bases in between.

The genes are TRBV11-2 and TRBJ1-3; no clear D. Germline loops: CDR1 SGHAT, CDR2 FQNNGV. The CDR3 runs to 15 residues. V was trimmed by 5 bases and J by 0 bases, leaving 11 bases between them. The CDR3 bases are TGTGCCAGCAGCCCAGGACCGAACTCTGGAAACACCATATATTTT. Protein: CASSPGPNSGNTIYF.